This T cell receptor (beta chain) stems from a study of tumor-infiltrating lymphocytes in primary liver carcinoma. Overall study context: Patients had primary liver carcinoma treated by surgical resection. Whole-study results and caveats: Lower overlap was observed for tumor-adjacent and tumor-blood pairs relative to tumor region pairs. Blood had a significantly lower top-250-clone fraction than tumors did (p = 0.039).

Trimming removed 1 base from V and 2 bases from J, with 14 bases in between. The CDR3 totals 16 residues. Looked up from germline, CDR1 is SEHNR and CDR2 is FQNEAQ (reference sequence). Researchers drew blood RNA from unsorted whole blood and extracted germline DNA as well. Preoperatively, four milliliters of peripheral blood were collected. The input was about 500 ng total RNA; TCR beta cDNA was made from it with a constant-region primer. ARM-PCR was slightly modified, and three nested multiplex PCR rounds with it gave rise to the TCR beta libraries. TRBV1-TRBV30 forward primers and a C-beta reverse primer were used in the first two PCR rounds, which each ran for 9 to 10 cycles. MiXCR was run by TCRdb on the multiplex PCR reads, yielding one entry per CDR3 protein. The sample lists around 330,000 distinct CDR3 sequences; 65% were seen once. As concerns this clonotype: Its antigen is undetermined.

The V gene is TRBV7-9, the J gene TRBJ1-1, with a tentative D call TRBD1 (6 bases). The specimen was peripheral blood. The TCR originated in a man aged 35 to 55 with primary liver carcinoma and hepatitis B virus infection. CDR3 sequence (DNA): TGTGCCAGCAGCTTAGGTGGGGGGGGCATAAACACTGAAGCTTTCTTT. Translating gives CASSLGGGGINTEAFF.